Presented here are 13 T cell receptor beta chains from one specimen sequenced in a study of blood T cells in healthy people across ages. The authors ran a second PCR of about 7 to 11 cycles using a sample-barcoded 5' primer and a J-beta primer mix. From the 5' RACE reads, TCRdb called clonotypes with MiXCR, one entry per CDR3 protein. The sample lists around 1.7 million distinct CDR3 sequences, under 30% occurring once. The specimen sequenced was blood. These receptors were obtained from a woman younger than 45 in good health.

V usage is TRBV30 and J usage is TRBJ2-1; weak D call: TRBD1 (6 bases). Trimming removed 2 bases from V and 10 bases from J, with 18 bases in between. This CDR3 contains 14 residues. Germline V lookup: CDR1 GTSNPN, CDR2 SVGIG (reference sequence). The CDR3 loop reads CAWSLGLQGGEQFF. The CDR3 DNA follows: TGTGCCTGGAGTTTAGGGTTACAGGGCGGCGAGCAGTTCTTC. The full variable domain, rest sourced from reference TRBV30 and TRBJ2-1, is SQTIHQWPATLVQPVGSPLSLECTVEGTSNPNLYWYRQAAGRGLQLLFYSVGIGQISSEVPQNLSASRPQDRQFILSSKKLLLSDSGFYLCAWSLGLQGGEQFFGPGTRLTVL.

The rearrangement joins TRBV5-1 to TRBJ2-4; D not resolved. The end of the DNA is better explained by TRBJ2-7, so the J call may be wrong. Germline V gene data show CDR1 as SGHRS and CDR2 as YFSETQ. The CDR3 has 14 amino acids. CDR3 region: CASSSQNRAYEQYF. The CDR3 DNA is TGCGCCAGCAGCTCCCAAAACAGAGCCTACGAGCAGTACTTC.

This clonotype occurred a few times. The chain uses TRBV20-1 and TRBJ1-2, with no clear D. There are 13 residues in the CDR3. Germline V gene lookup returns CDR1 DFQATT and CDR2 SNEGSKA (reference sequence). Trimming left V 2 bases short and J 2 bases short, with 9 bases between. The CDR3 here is CSARLRENYGYTF. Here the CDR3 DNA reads TGCAGTGCTAGACTCCGGGAGAACTATGGCTACACCTTC.

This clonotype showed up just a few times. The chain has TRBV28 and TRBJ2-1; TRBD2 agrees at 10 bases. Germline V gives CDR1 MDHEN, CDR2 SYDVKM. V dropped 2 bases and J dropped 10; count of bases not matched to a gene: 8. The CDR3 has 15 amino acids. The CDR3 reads CASSLGAGGPKEQFF. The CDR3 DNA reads TGTGCCAGCAGTTTAGGAGCGGGGGGGCCAAAAGAGCAGTTCTTC.

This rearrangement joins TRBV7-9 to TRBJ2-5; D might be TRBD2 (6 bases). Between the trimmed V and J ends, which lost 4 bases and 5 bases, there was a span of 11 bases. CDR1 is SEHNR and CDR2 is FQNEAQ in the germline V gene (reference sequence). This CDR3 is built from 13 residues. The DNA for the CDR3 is TGTGCCAGCAGCTCGGGACTTCATGAGACCCAGTACTTC. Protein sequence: CASSSGLHETQYF.

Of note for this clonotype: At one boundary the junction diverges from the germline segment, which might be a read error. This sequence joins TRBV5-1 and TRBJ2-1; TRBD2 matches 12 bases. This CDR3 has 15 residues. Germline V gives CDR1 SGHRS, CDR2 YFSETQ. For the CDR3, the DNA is TGCGTCAGCAGCGCCCTAGCGGGAGGGGAGGGTGAGCAGTTCTTC. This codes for CVSSALAGGEGEQFF.

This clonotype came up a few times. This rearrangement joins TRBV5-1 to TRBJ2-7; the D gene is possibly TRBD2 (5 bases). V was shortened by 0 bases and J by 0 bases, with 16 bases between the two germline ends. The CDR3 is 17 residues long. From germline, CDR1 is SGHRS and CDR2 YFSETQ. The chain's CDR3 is CASSLAGRARSSYEQYF. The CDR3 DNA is TGCGCCAGCAGCTTGGCCGGGCGGGCCAGGAGCTCCTACGAGCAGTACTTC. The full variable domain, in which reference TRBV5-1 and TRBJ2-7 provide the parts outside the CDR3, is KAGVTQTPRYLIKTRGQQVTLSCSPISGHRSVSWYQQTPGQGLQFLFEYFSETQRNKGNFPGRFSGRQFSNSRSEMNVSTLELGDSALYLCASSLAGRARSSYEQYFGPGTRLTVT.

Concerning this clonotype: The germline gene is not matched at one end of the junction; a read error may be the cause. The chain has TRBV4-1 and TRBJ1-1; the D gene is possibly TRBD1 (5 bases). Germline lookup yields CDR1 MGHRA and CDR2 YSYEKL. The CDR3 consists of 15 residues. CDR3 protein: CANSQDLQGSTEAFF. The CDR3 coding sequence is TGCGCCAACAGCCAAGATTTGCAGGGTAGCACTGAAGCTTTCTTT.

The CDR3 coding sequence is TGTGCCAGCTCACCGGCGGGGACCTTTACCTACGAGCAGTACTTC. This encodes CASSPAGTFTYEQYF. The chain is built from TRBV18 and TRBJ2-7; D possibly corresponds to TRBD2 (6 bases). Germline assignment: CDR1 KGHSH and CDR2 LQKENI. V lost 3 bases and J lost 2, with 14 bases in between. The CDR3 is 15 residues long. The full variable domain, rest sourced from reference TRBV18 and TRBJ2-7, is NAGVMQNPRHLVRRRGQEARLRCSPMKGHSHVYWYRQLPEEGLKFMVYLQKENIIDESGMPKERFSAEFPKEGPSILRIQQVVRGDSAAYFCASSPAGTFTYEQYFGPGTRLTVT.

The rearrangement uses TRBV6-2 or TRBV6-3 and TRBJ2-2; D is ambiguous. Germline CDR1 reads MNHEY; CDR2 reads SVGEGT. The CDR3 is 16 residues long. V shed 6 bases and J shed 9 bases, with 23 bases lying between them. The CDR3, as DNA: TGTGCCAGCAGCCGACGCGTGGCACGGAGATACCGGGAGCTGTTTTTT. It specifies CASSRRVARRYRELFF.

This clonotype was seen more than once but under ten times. CDR3 residues: CASSLQTGGTVHEQYF. CDR3 coding DNA: TGTGCCAGCAGCCTGCAAACGGGAGGCACCGTCCACGAGCAGTACTTC. The chain carries TRBV7-9 and TRBJ2-4; 7 nucleotides agree with TRBD2. The DNA end favors TRBJ2-7, so the J call may be wrong. The CDR3 runs 16 residues. Looked up from germline, CDR1 is SEHNR and CDR2 is FQNEAQ (reference sequence).

This CDR3 is CASSQRPATDTQYF. The CDR3 DNA sequence: TGTGCCAGCAGCCAACGGCCTGCCACAGATACGCAGTATTTT. The chain employs TRBV14 and TRBJ2-3; D ambiguous. The germline gives CDR1 SGHDN, CDR2 FVKESK. This CDR3 is built from 14 residues. V lost 2 bases and J lost 2, with 8 bases in between.

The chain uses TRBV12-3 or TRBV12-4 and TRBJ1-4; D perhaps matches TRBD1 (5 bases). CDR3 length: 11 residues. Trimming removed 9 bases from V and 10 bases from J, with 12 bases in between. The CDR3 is CASAWRGKLFF. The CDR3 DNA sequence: TGTGCCAGTGCGTGGAGGGGAAAACTGTTTTTT.